This note documents a single TCR beta chain sequence. Its antigen remains unidentified. No much larger clonotype is one base removed from it; base qualities were not supplied. According to the germline V gene, CDR1 reads SQVTM and CDR2 reads ANQGSEA. The CDR3 numbers 13 residues from cysteine through phenylalanine. Left in the record is the CDR3 DNA by itself, 39 bases read in frame from the first base. Trimming removed 4 bases from V and 2 bases from J, leaving 11 bases between the germline ends. This sample was included in a study of CD8 T cells in Susac syndrome (dated by TCRdb to between 2018 and 2021). Regarding the research as a whole: Among the sequenced Susac syndrome patients, more than 5 had clinically active disease and eight or nine were in clinical remission. At the time of blood withdrawal, Susac syndrome patients were either therapy-naive, taking corticosteroids (with some also receiving IVIg), or on IVIg alone. The study used repertoire sequencing to test whether antigen drove CD8+ T cell activation and differentiation in Susac syndrome.

RNA was extracted with the RNeasy kit and roughly 0.45 to 1 ug was reverse transcribed using random hexamers. The immunoSEQ multiplex PCR assay, which covers 54 Vbeta and 13 Jbeta segments, was used to amplify TCR beta CDR3 regions. PCR amplification bias was corrected by using a synthetic template baseline for primer optimization and computational correction. The paper's processing steps were these. Only productive sequences were kept, with reads annotated to V, D and J genes according to IMGT and analyzed in immunoSEQ Analyzer. Clonality was calculated as one minus the Shannon entropy normalized by log2 of the number of productive unique sequences. Public and private clones were assessed among the 100 most prevalent clones of each patient and control. Clones were defined as Susac-specific when absent from the healthy and MS cohorts, from approximately 970 published viral clones and from other ImmuneACCESS disease sequences. In TCRdb, the public reads were trimmed at Q25 with fastp and aligned with MiXCR, with productive beta chains retained. Each entry merges the rows of one CDR3 protein and shows their most common DNA and genes. TCRdb assigned the V and J calls; the authors' analysis was not used. The sample table shows 150,000 to 190,000 distinct CDR3 sequences, and about 95% are seen once. The ten largest account for 0.16% of the sample.

High-throughput TCR beta sequencing profiled peripheral blood CD8+ and CD4+ T cells from healthy donors, Susac syndrome patients and multiple sclerosis patients. Recently defined diagnostic criteria for definite or probable disease were met by the Susac syndrome patients. Bulk CD8+ and CD4+ T cells were purified by magnetic negative isolation, while CD8+ TEMRA cells were enriched using FACS. Blood was collected in EDTA tubes and processed within 24 hours, with PBMCs isolated through density gradient centrifugation. PBMCs intended for TCR sequencing were cryopreserved in liquid nitrogen and were subsequently thawed in a 37 degrees C water bath. The sorted or isolated CD4+, CD8+ and CD8+ TEMRA cells reached a purity of at least 90%. Overall study results and their limits: The TCR sequencing and HLA analysis was acknowledged to have included a relatively small number of individuals. No clonal expansion was detected in the CD4+ T cell repertoire of Susac syndrome patients.

This sequence originates from a human donor with Susac syndrome. Material: CD4+ T cells from PBMCs. The chain is encoded by TRBV29-1 joined to TRBJ1-1, with an unclear D gene assignment. CDR3 protein: CSVAPSSNTEAFF. The DNA is as follows: TGCAGCGTTGCTCCATCCTCCAACACTGAAGCTTTCTTT.